The 25 T cell receptor beta chains presented below share a single source sample, sequenced in a study of control samples from healthy donors and cancer patients. TCRdb's copy holds only in-frame clones and misses some; the assay was immunoSEQ multiplex PCR. The data show 50,000 to 75,000 clones, 90% seen once. The source material was PBMCs. These receptors were taken from a man in his sixties with colorectal cancer.

The CDR3 is CASSGLNPLQETQYF. The CDR3, as DNA: TGTGCCAGCAGTGGACTCAACCCCCTCCAAGAGACCCAGTACTTC. The genes are TRBV2 and TRBJ2-5; D remains unclear. V was clipped by 4 bases and J by 1 base, with 13 bases between them. Germline loops: CDR1 SNHLY, CDR2 FYNNEI. This CDR3 is 15 amino acids long.

The chain carries TRBV7-9 and TRBJ2-5, with 8 bases lining up with TRBD2. V trimming: 1 base; J trimming: 2 bases; junction bases outside the gene matches: 3. This CDR3 contains 15 residues. Germline-derived CDR1 and CDR2 are SEHNR and FQNEAQ (reference sequence). The CDR3 coding sequence is TGTGCCAGCAGCTTAGTAGCGGGGAGACAAGAGACCCAGTACTTC. The encoded protein is CASSLVAGRQETQYF.

This chain links TRBV5-1 with TRBJ2-1; perhaps TRBD2 as D (6 bases). The V gene lost 4 bases and the J gene lost 3 bases, with 17 bases spanning the gap. The CDR3 is made up of 16 amino acids. Germline values: CDR1 SGHRS, CDR2 YFSETQ. CDR3 sequence reads: CASSTRALTSYNEQFF. The CDR3 nucleotides are TGCGCCAGCAGCACCCGGGCTCTGACTAGCTACAATGAGCAGTTCTTC.

The chain combines TRBV6-6 with TRBJ1-5, with a possible D match to TRBD1 (6 bases). This CDR3 comprises 15 residues. Germline CDR1 is MNHNY and CDR2 is SVGAGI (reference sequence). Between the trimmed V and J ends, which lost 7 bases and 8 bases, there was a span of 21 bases. The CDR3 region has the DNA TGTGCCAGCACCCCAATTGGACAGCTATGGGAGCCCCAGCATTTT. Protein sequence: CASTPIGQLWEPQHF.

The V and J genes are TRBV30 and TRBJ2-7; maybe TRBD1 (5 bases). In germline, CDR1 is GTSNPN, CDR2 SVGIG (reference sequence). The CDR3 spans 11 residues. Trimming shortened V by 5 bases and J by 6 bases, and 11 bases separated the two germline ends. The DNA of the CDR3 is TGTGCCTGGGGCAGGGTCCGCGAGCAGTACTTC. This gives the protein CAWGRVREQYF.

The gene calls are TRBV6-2 or TRBV6-3 and TRBJ1-5; the D gene is possibly TRBD1 (5 bases). The length of the CDR3 is 18 residues. V was cut by 6 bases and J by 4 bases, with 25 bases left in between. The V gene's germline CDR1 is MNHEY and CDR2 SVGEGT. CDR3 protein: CASSRRFDSWGFNQPQHF. CDR3 bases: TGTGCCAGCAGCCGCCGCTTTGACTCCTGGGGGTTTAATCAGCCCCAGCATTTT.

Here the CDR3 reads CASSIGTRSNQPQHF. For the CDR3, the DNA is TGTGCCAGTAGTATTGGGACAAGGAGCAATCAGCCCCAGCATTTT. The genes are TRBV19 and TRBJ1-5; tentative D call: TRBD1 (6 bases). With 3 bases removed from V and 1 base from J, the gap between germline ends came to 10 bases. Germline values: CDR1 LNHDA, CDR2 SQIVND (reference sequence). This CDR3 is 15 amino acids long.

The genes are TRBV11-2 and TRBJ2-3; 9 positions match TRBD2. The V and J ends lost 1 base and 6 bases, in that order; junction bases with no gene match: 8. Germline V gene sequence: CDR1 SGHAT, CDR2 FQNNGV. There are 16 residues in the CDR3. The CDR3 reads CASSLVGGGASDTQYF. The CDR3 DNA reads TGTGCCAGCAGCTTAGTTGGCGGGGGGGCCAGCGATACGCAGTATTTT.

The chain is built from TRBV18 and TRBJ2-7, with 9 bases fitting TRBD1. Germline V lookup: CDR1 KGHSH, CDR2 LQKENI. Losses at the gene ends were 4 bases for V and 7 bases for J; bases not matched to a gene: 8. The CDR3 consists of 14 residues. The CDR3 is CASSLGTGRKEQYF. The CDR3 DNA follows: TGTGCCAGCTCACTCGGGACAGGGAGGAAGGAGCAGTACTTC. The entire variable domain, with the rest obtained from reference TRBV18 and TRBJ2-7, is as follows: NAGVMQNPRHLVRRRGQEARLRCSPMKGHSHVYWYRQLPEEGLKFMVYLQKENIIDESGMPKERFSAEFPKEGPSILRIQQVVRGDSAAYFCASSLGTGRKEQYFGPGTRLTVT.

The chain uses TRBV5-1 and TRBJ1-5; D is possibly TRBD1 (6 bases). Trimming cost V 4 bases and J 4 bases, with 15 bases left between them. This CDR3 has 15 amino acids. From germline, CDR1 is SGHRS and CDR2 YFSETQ. In DNA form, the CDR3 reads TGCGCCAGCAGCCCCGTCGGGGGCGGGAATCAGCCCCAGCATTTT. It codes for CASSPVGGGNQPQHF.

This clone was detected only once. V usage is TRBV9 and J usage is TRBJ2-7; D unclear. From germline, CDR1 is SGDLS and CDR2 YYNGEE. V lost 4 bases and J lost 2, with 16 bases in between. This CDR3 region has 15 residues. In nucleotides, the CDR3 is TGTGCCAGCAGCCCAAGGGCAGTTGGCGCCTACGAGCAGTACTTC. It specifies CASSPRAVGAYEQYF.

The chain carries TRBV7-9 and TRBJ2-5; D perhaps matches TRBD1 (5 bases). The CDR3 runs to 14 residues. CDR1 and CDR2 from the germline V gene are SEHNR and FQNEAQ (reference sequence). Deletions cut 3 bases from V and 0 bases from J, with 8 bases between. In DNA form, the CDR3 reads TGTGCCAGCAGCTTCCGACAGAACCAAGAGACCCAGTACTTC. It yields the protein CASSFRQNQETQYF.

The chain's CDR3 is CASSLTAGHSTEAFF. The CDR3, as DNA: TGTGCCAGCAGCTTAACGGCAGGGCACAGCACTGAAGCTTTCTTT. V and J are TRBV11-3 and TRBJ1-1, with D possibly matching TRBD1 (5 bases). The CDR3 is 15 residues long. Germline assignment: CDR1 SGHNT and CDR2 YENEEA. V lost 2 bases, J lost 4 bases, and 14 bases lay in between. Complete variable domain (other parts from reference TRBV11-3 and TRBJ1-1): EAGVVQSPRYKIIEKKQPVAFWCNPISGHNTLYWYLQNLGQGPELLIRYENEEAVDDSQLPKDRFSAERLKGVDSTLKIQPAELGDSAVYLCASSLTAGHSTEAFFGQGTRLTVV.

The chain uses TRBV2 and TRBJ2-5; D gene unclear. The V gene lost 4 bases and the J gene lost 2 bases, with 8 bases spanning the gap. The CDR3 length is 13 residues. Germline CDR1 reads SNHLY; CDR2 reads FYNNEI. This chain's CDR3 is CASSADHQETQYF. The CDR3 nucleotides are TGTGCCAGCAGTGCAGACCATCAAGAGACCCAGTACTTC.

The rearrangement joins TRBV10-3 to TRBJ2-2; maybe TRBD2 (5 bases). Between the trimmed V and J ends, which lost 1 base and 5 bases, there was a span of 8 bases. Germline lookup yields CDR1 ENHRY and CDR2 SYGVKD. There are 14 residues in the CDR3. The CDR3 loop is CAISELGLTGELFF. The CDR3 bases are TGTGCCATCAGTGAGTTAGGACTGACCGGGGAGCTGTTTTTT.

The chain carries TRBV6-5 and TRBJ1-2, with no clear D. CDR1 and CDR2 (germline): MNHEY, SVGAGI. Trimming took 2 bases from V and 1 from J, leaving 8 bases between them. The CDR3 spans 14 residues. DNA of the CDR3: TGTGCCAGCAGTTACACCGCCGGTAACTATGGCTACACCTTC. Its protein product is CASSYTAGNYGYTF.

The V and J genes are TRBV12-3 or TRBV12-4 and TRBJ2-5; D is undetermined. V dropped 5 bases and J dropped 5 bases, with 12 bases sitting between them. The CDR3 has 13 amino acids. CDR3 sequence reads: CASSPFGRETQYF. The DNA of the CDR3 is TGTGCCAGCAGTCCGTTCGGCAGGGAGACCCAGTACTTC.

The chain employs TRBV18 and TRBJ2-1; D possibly uses TRBD1 or TRBD2 (5 bases each). The CDR3 length is 14 residues. V was shortened by 0 bases and J by 11 bases, with 14 bases between the two germline ends. Germline V CDR1 and CDR2: KGHSH, LQKENI. The DNA for the CDR3 is TGTGCCAGCTCACCACCCACCATTGGGACCAAGCAGTTCTTC. Its protein product is CASSPPTIGTKQFF.

The rearrangement links TRBV25-1 to TRBJ2-2; weak D call: TRBD2 (6 bases). Per germline, CDR1 MGHDK and CDR2 SYGVNS. The CDR3 sequence is 15 residues long. Trimming took 4 bases from V and 3 from J, leaving 12 bases between them. The CDR3 loop reads CASSATGTYTGELFF. The CDR3, as DNA: TGTGCCAGCAGTGCCACCGGGACTTACACCGGGGAGCTGTTTTTT.

The chain has TRBV24-1 and TRBJ1-6, with 7 bases matching TRBD1. Germline CDR1 and CDR2: KGHDR and SFDVKD. The length of the CDR3 is 14 residues. The trim removed 9 bases at V and 7 bases at J, leaving 8 bases unmatched. CDR3 protein: CATGGTEPNSPLHF. The CDR3 coding sequence is TGTGCCACCGGGGGGACAGAGCCCAATTCACCCCTCCACTTT.

This chain uses TRBV2 with TRBJ1-2, with a tentative D call TRBD1 (5 bases). Germline values: CDR1 SNHLY, CDR2 FYNNEI. This CDR3 is 13 amino acids long. With 4 bases removed from V and 8 bases from J, the gap between germline ends came to 14 bases. CDR3 region: CASSVWGIGGYTF. The CDR3 DNA reads as TGTGCCAGCAGTGTCTGGGGGATCGGCGGCTACACCTTC.

This chain connects TRBV3-1 (or the pseudogene TRBV3-2) to TRBJ1-4; D unclear. CDR1 is LGHDT, CDR2 YNNKEL, per germline (reference sequence). V was cut by 4 bases and J by 0 bases, with 3 bases left in between. The CDR3 loop spans 13 amino acids. For the CDR3, the DNA is TGTGCCAGCAGCCGATCAACTAATGAAAAACTGTTTTTT. Translated, it gives CASSRSTNEKLFF.

The chain has TRBV7-2 and TRBJ2-7, with D unresolved. Germline assignment: CDR1 SGHTA and CDR2 FQGNSA. The V end was cut by 3 bases, the J end by 1 base, with 10 bases between. CDR3 length: 14 amino acids. CDR3 sequence: CASSLDTFSYEQYF. The CDR3 DNA follows: TGTGCCAGCAGCTTGGATACCTTTTCCTACGAGCAGTACTTC. The entire variable domain, with the rest obtained from reference TRBV7-2 and TRBJ2-7, is as follows: GAGVSQSPSNKVTEKGKDVELRCDPISGHTALYWYRQSLGQGLEFLIYFQGNSAPDKSGLPSDRFSAERTGGSVSTLTIQRTQQEDSAVYLCASSLDTFSYEQYFGPGTRLTVT.

The gene calls are TRBV6-5 and TRBJ1-2; tentative D call: TRBD1 (5 bases). V was cut by 2 bases and J by 1 base, with 5 bases left in between. The CDR3 length is 13 residues. CDR1 and CDR2 from the germline V gene are MNHEY and SVGAGI. CDR3 in amino acids: CASSYDSNYGYTF. The CDR3 nucleotides read TGTGCCAGCAGTTACGACAGTAACTATGGCTACACCTTC.

The chain carries TRBV27 and TRBJ2-2; D gene ambiguous. CDR1 is MNHEY, CDR2 SMNVEV, per germline (reference sequence). The V gene lost 5 bases and the J gene lost 6 bases, with 7 bases spanning the gap. The CDR3 has 12 residues. This CDR3 is CASSPNSGELFF. The CDR3 DNA sequence: TGTGCCAGCAGTCCCAATTCCGGGGAGCTGTTTTTT.